The 5 T cell receptor beta chains in this list originate from one sample, sequenced in a study of neurological immune-mediated disorders. TCRdb re-analysed the 5' RACE reads in MiXCR, keeping a single row per CDR3 protein. Here the sample spans about 35,000 distinct CDR3 sequences, about 4.1% being singletons. Sequencing input: PBMCs. The receptors shown here come from a man aged 30 to 45 with multiple sclerosis.

This clonotype appeared many times. The chain uses TRBV29-1 and TRBJ2-3, with 10 bases lining up with TRBD2. The V gene end was trimmed by 5 bases and the J gene end by 2 bases; junction bases not matched to a gene: 4. The CDR3 totals 14 residues. Germline V CDR1 and CDR2: SQVTM, ANQGSEA. The CDR3 DNA reads TGCAGCGTTAGCGGGGGGGAACTCACAGATACGCAGTATTTT. Amino acids: CSVSGGELTDTQYF.

Many counts were recorded for this clonotype. The rearrangement joins TRBV7-9 to TRBJ2-2; D gene uncertain. The ends were cut back, 5 bases at V and 2 bases at J, with 12 bases in the middle. The CDR3 consists of 15 residues. Germline lookup yields CDR1 SEHNR and CDR2 FQNEAQ (reference sequence). Written as DNA, the CDR3 is TGTGCCAGCAGCCCTAAGGGCCTTAACACCGGGGAGCTGTTTTTT. This sequence encodes CASSPKGLNTGELFF.

This clonotype was counted ten times or more. This chain connects TRBV7-9 to TRBJ1-5; 9 bases line up with TRBD1. The CDR3 is 15 amino acids. Germline V gene sequence: CDR1 SEHNR, CDR2 FQNEAQ (reference sequence). With 5 bases clipped from V and 5 bases from J, the junction kept 7 bases outside the gene matches. The CDR3: CASSLGQGKDQPQHF. Here the CDR3 DNA reads TGTGCCAGCAGCCTTGGACAGGGGAAAGATCAGCCCCAGCATTTT. Drawing the rest from reference TRBV7-9 and TRBJ1-5, the complete variable domain is DTGVSQNPRHKITKRGQNVTFRCDPISEHNRLYWYRQTLGQGPEFLTYFQNEAQLEKSRLLSDRFSAERPKGSFSTLEIQRTEQGDSAMYLCASSLGQGKDQPQHFGDGTRLSIL.

V gene TRBV3-1 combines with J gene TRBJ1-4, with D hard to call. In germline, CDR1 is LGHDT, CDR2 YNNKEL (reference sequence). This CDR3 comprises 15 residues. V shed 0 bases and J shed 3 bases, with 8 bases lying between them. CDR3 coding DNA: TGTGCCAGCAGCCAAGATGGGTTTCCTAATGAAAAACTGTTTTTT. It yields the protein CASSQDGFPNEKLFF.

This clonotype was detected ten times or more. The rearrangement links TRBV20-1 to TRBJ1-6; D may be TRBD1 (5 bases). The CDR3 length is 15 residues. Germline V lookup: CDR1 DFQATT, CDR2 SNEGSKA (reference sequence). V lost 0 bases and J lost 4, with 10 bases in between. The CDR3 region is CSARDRVNYNSPLHF. The CDR3 region has the DNA TGCAGTGCTAGAGACAGGGTCAATTATAATTCACCCCTCCACTTT.